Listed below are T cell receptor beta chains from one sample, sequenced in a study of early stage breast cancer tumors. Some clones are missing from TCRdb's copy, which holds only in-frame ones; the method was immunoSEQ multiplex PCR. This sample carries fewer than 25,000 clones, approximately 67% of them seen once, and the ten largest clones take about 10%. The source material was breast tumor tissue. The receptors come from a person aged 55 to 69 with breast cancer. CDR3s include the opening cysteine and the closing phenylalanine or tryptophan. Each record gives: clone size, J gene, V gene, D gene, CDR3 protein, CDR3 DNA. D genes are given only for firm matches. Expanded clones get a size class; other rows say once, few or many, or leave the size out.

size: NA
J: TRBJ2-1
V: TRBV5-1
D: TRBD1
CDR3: CASSLNGQGADEQFF
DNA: TGCGCCAGCAGCTTGAATGGACAGGGAGCCGATGAGCAGTTCTTC

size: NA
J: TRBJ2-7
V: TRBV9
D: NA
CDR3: CASSTTRDMGYEQYF
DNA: TGTGCCAGCAGCACAACCAGGGACATGGGTTACGAGCAGTACTTC

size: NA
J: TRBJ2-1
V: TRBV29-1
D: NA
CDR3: CSVPMILGETGEQFF
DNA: TGCAGCGTACCGATGATTTTGGGAGAGACCGGTGAGCAGTTCTTC

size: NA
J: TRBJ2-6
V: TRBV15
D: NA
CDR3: CATSKGGSGANVLTF
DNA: TGTGCCACCAGCAAAGGAGGGTCCGGGGCCAACGTCCTGACTTTC

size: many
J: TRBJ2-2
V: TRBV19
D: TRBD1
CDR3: CASSTKDRGGNTGELFF
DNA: TGTGCCAGTAGTACCAAAGACAGGGGCGGAAACACCGGGGAGCTGTTTTTT

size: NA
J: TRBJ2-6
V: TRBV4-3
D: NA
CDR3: CASSQAPLGTSGANVLTF
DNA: TGCGCCAGCAGCCAAGCCCCCCTTGGGACTTCTGGGGCCAACGTCCTGACTTTC

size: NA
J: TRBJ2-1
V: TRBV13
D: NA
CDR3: CASSLWAAYNEQFF
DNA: TGTGCCAGCAGCTTATGGGCAGCCTACAATGAGCAGTTCTTC

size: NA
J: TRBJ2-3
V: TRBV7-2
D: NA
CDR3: CASSITSTDTQYF
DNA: TGTGCCAGCAGCATCACTAGCACAGATACGCAGTATTTT

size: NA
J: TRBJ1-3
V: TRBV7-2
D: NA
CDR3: CASSLGRDTIYF
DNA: TGTGCCAGCAGCTTAGGGCGGGACACCATATATTTT

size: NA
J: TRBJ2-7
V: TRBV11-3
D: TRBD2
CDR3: CASSLLTSGSHYEQYF
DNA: TGTGCCAGCAGCTTACTTACTAGCGGGTCACATTACGAGCAGTACTTC

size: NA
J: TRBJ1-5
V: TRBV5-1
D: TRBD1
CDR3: CASSPTGGARQPQHF
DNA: TGCGCCAGCAGCCCGACAGGGGGCGCGAGGCAGCCCCAGCATTTT

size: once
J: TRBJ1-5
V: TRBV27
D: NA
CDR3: CASSLWGQGQPQHF
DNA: TGTGCCAGCAGTTTATGGGGGCAGGGTCAGCCCCAGCATTTT

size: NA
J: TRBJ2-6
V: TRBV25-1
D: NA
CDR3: CASTLSGANVLTF
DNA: TGTGCCAGCACTCTCTCTGGGGCCAACGTCCTGACTTTC

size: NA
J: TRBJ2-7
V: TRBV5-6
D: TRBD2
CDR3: CASSAGLAGAWEQYF
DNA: TGTGCCAGCAGCGCTGGACTAGCGGGAGCTTGGGAGCAGTACTTC

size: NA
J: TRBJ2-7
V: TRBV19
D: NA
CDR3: CASSIGQSVDEQYF
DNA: TGTGCCAGTAGTATAGGACAGTCGGTCGACGAGCAGTACTTC

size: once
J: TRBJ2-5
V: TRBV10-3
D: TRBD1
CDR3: CAISSGRQGVQETQYF
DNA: TGTGCCATCAGTTCGGGTCGACAGGGGGTACAAGAGACCCAGTACTTC

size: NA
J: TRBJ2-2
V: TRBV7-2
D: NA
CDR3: CASSAGRTGELFF
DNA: TGTGCCAGCTCAGCGGGCCGGACCGGGGAGCTGTTTTTT

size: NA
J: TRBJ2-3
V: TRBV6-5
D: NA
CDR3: CASSRRDIRDTQYF
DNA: TGTGCCAGCAGTCGCCGGGACATTAGGGATACGCAGTATTTT

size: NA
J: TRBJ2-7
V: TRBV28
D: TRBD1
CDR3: CASSDGQGAGEQYF
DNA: TGTGCCAGCAGTGATGGACAGGGGGCTGGGGAGCAGTACTTC

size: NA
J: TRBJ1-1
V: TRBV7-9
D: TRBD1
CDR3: CASSPQDRVTEAFF
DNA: TGTGCCAGCAGCCCTCAGGACAGGGTCACTGAAGCTTTCTTT

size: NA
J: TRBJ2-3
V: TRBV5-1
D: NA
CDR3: CASSSLQADTQYF
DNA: TGCGCCAGCAGCTCATTACAGGCAGATACGCAGTATTTT

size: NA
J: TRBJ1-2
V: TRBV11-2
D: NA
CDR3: CASSLVGGDNYGYTF
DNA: TGTGCCAGCAGCTTAGTTGGAGGGGATAACTATGGCTACACCTTC

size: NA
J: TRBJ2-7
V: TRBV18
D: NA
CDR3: CASSSGTLSEQYF
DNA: TGTGCCAGCTCATCCGGGACACTCAGCGAGCAGTACTTC

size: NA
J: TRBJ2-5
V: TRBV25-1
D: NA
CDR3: CASTPTGRRETQYF
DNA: TGTGCCAGCACCCCGACAGGGAGGAGGGAGACCCAGTACTTC

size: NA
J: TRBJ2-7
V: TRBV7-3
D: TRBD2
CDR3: CASSYLPGLANEQYF
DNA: TGTGCCAGCAGCTACCTACCGGGACTAGCGAACGAGCAGTACTTC

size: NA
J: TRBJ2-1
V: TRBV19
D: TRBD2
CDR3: CASVAGGPYEQFF
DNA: TGTGCCAGCGTAGCGGGAGGGCCTTATGAGCAGTTCTTC

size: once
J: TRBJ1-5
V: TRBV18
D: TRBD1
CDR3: CASSQDRGVNQPQHF
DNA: TGTGCCAGCTCTCAGGACAGGGGCGTAAATCAGCCCCAGCATTTT

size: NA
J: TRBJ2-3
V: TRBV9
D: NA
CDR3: CASSAPGGLTSTDTQYF
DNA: TGTGCCAGCAGCGCTCCAGGAGGCCTCACTAGCACAGATACGCAGTATTTT

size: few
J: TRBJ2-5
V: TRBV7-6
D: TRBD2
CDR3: CASSPGLAGGVQETQYF
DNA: TGTGCCAGCAGCCCGGGACTAGCGGGAGGAGTACAAGAGACCCAGTACTTC

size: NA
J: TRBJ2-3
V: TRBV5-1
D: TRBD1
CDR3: CASSPIPAGTGVTDTQYF
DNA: TGCGCCAGCAGCCCTATCCCAGCCGGGACAGGGGTCACAGATACGCAGTATTTT

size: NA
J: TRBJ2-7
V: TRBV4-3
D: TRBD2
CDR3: CASSQDLSSGRYEQYF
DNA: TGCGCCAGCAGCCAAGACCTGTCTAGCGGGAGATACGAGCAGTACTTC

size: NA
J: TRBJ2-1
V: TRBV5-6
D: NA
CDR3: CASSSLGAYNEQFF
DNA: TGTGCCAGCAGCTCGCTAGGGGCCTACAATGAGCAGTTCTTC

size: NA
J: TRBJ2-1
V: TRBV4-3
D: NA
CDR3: CASSQAKRESGAYNEQFF
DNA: TGCGCCAGCAGCCAAGCCAAGAGGGAAAGCGGAGCCTACAATGAGCAGTTCTTC

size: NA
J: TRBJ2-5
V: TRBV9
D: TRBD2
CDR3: CASSVGSGSTETQYF
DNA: TGTGCCAGCAGCGTAGGTAGCGGGAGTACGGAGACCCAGTACTTC

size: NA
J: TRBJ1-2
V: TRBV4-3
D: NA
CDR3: CASSQDHREQGYGYTF
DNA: TGCGCCAGCAGCCAAGATCACCGGGAACAGGGCTATGGCTACACCTTC